The 28 T cell receptor beta chains below all came from one sample that was sequenced in a study of shared T cell receptors in the human thymus (dated by TCRdb to 2020 to 2022). Library creation used the immunoSEQ multiplex PCR assay. TCRdb took over this immuneACCESS table, retaining in-frame rearrangements with V and J assigned. Such tables are incomplete; in checked studies, under half of the missing clones stem from an unresolved V gene, and the remainder is unexplained. This sample lists 550,000 to 800,000 clones; over 75% were detected once. In total, the top ten clones hold around 0.0099% of the sample. The sample was also reused in another study, on human thymus T cells.

The sequenced material came from thymocytes. Receptors originate from a girl under three years old with a congenital heart defect. Donor details come from another sample of the same person, matched by shared clones.

The chain links TRBV19 to TRBJ1-5, with 8 bases lining up with TRBD1. There are 17 residues in the CDR3. V lost 3 bases, J lost 4 bases, and 11 bases stayed unmatched. Germline CDR1 and CDR2: LNHDA and SQIVND (reference sequence). The CDR3 sequence: CASSIHGRGRGNQPQHF. CDR3 in DNA: TGTGCCAGTAGTATTCACGGCAGGGGGCGTGGGAATCAGCCCCAGCATTTT.

The chain couples TRBV9 to TRBJ1-6, with no clear D. This CDR3 is 13 amino acids long. CDR1 and CDR2 from the germline V gene are SGDLS and YYNGEE. Trimming removed 4 bases from V and 9 bases from J, with 11 bases in between. CDR3 loop: CASSRDIGSPLHF. The CDR3 bases are TGTGCCAGCAGCCGCGACATTGGTTCACCCCTCCACTTT.

The chain has TRBV4-1 and TRBJ1-1; TRBD1 matches at 7 bases. This CDR3 has 14 amino acids. Germline lookup yields CDR1 MGHRA and CDR2 YSYEKL. Trimming took 8 bases from V and 3 from J; bases not matched to a gene: 9. CDR3 in amino acids: CASRTTGVDTEAFF. The CDR3 DNA reads as TGCGCCAGCCGAACCACAGGGGTCGACACTGAAGCTTTCTTT.

V gene TRBV5-6 combines with J gene TRBJ1-4, with D tentatively TRBD1 (6 bases). The V end was cut by 4 bases, the J end by 2 bases, with 18 bases between. The germline CDR1 and CDR2 sequences are SGHDT and YYEEEE. The CDR3 sequence is 17 residues long. The CDR3 nucleotides read TGTGCCAGCAGCCGGGACGTCGCAGGGGCTACTAATGAAAAACTGTTTTTT. It is translated as CASSRDVAGATNEKLFF.

The V call is TRBV7-2, the J call TRBJ2-7; TRBD2 matches 7 bases. The CDR3 runs 15 residues. Trimming removed 1 base from V and 5 bases from J; junction bases left unmatched: 8. Germline CDR1 SGHTA, CDR2 FQGNSA. The CDR3 sequence: CASSLVASGFHEQYF. The CDR3 nucleotides read TGTGCCAGCAGCTTAGTGGCTAGCGGCTTCCACGAGCAGTACTTC.

The chain carries TRBV4-3 and TRBJ1-5; 8 bases align to TRBD1. The length of the CDR3 is 16 residues. Unmatched junction bases numbered 7, after V lost 1 base and J lost 5 bases. CDR1 and CDR2 from the germline V gene are LGHNA and YSLEER. The CDR3 sequence: CASSQVLGQEDQPQHF. CDR3 nucleotides: TGCGCCAGCAGCCAAGTTTTGGGACAGGAAGATCAGCCCCAGCATTTT.

Turning to this clone: Different DNA sequences within this sample yield the same CDR3. J is TRBJ1-6 and V is TRBV11-2, with TRBD1 as a possible D gene (5 bases). CDR1 and CDR2 (germline): SGHAT, FQNNGV. The CDR3 totals 15 residues. V lost 4 bases and J lost 1, with 8 bases in between. The CDR3 DNA reads TGTGCCAGCAGCTCTCGGGGGTCCTATAATTCACCCCTCCACTTT. Translation: CASSSRGSYNSPLHF.

The V and J genes are TRBV9 and TRBJ1-2, with a weak D call TRBD1 (5 bases). CDR1 is SGDLS, CDR2 YYNGEE, per germline. The CDR3 contains 17 residues. Deletions cut 5 bases from V and 1 base from J, with 21 bases between. The CDR3 is CASRGGVPPLYNYGYTF. CDR3 DNA: TGTGCCAGCAGGGGAGGGGTGCCCCCATTATATAACTATGGCTACACCTTC.

V gene TRBV18 combines with J gene TRBJ1-1, with D unclear. Germline V gene sequence: CDR1 KGHSH, CDR2 LQKENI. V was cut by 6 bases and J by 4 bases, with 18 bases left in between. This CDR3 spans 15 amino acids. CDR3 sequence reads: CASSPQQVGSTEAFF. Here the CDR3 DNA reads TGTGCCAGCTCGCCTCAGCAGGTGGGTAGCACTGAAGCTTTCTTT.

The V call is TRBV13, the J call TRBJ2-7, with 11 bases lining up with TRBD1. Germline CDR1 is PRHDT and CDR2 is FYEKMQ (reference sequence). The trim removed 2 bases at V and 2 bases at J, leaving 20 bases unmatched. The CDR3 spans 21 residues. In DNA, the CDR3 is TGTGCCAGCAGCTTAAAGGCCCAGGACAGGGGGCGCTTCTCGGAAGCCTACGAGCAGTACTTC. This gives the protein CASSLKAQDRGRFSEAYEQYF. Looking up the rest from reference TRBV13 and TRBJ2-7 gives the full variable domain: AAGVIQSPRHLIKEKRETATLKCYPIPRHDTVYWYQQGPGQDPQFLISFYEKMQSDKGSIPDRFSAQQFSDYHSELNMSSLELGDSALYFCASSLKAQDRGRFSEAYEQYFGPGTRLTVT.

The rearrangement uses TRBV7-9 and TRBJ1-2, with no clear D. CDR3 length: 14 residues. CDR1 and CDR2 from the germline V gene are SEHNR and FQNEAQ (reference sequence). Trimming took off 0 bases at V and 5 bases at J, with 10 bases between the two ends. DNA of the CDR3: TGTGCCAGCAGCTTAGCCCCACAGATTTATGGCTACACCTTC. It translates to CASSLAPQIYGYTF.

The chain is built from TRBV30 and TRBJ1-2, with TRBD1 as a possible D gene (5 bases). Germline CDR1 GTSNPN, CDR2 SVGIG (reference sequence). The CDR3 totals 11 residues. Trimming left V 4 bases short and J 6 bases short, with 9 bases between. CDR3 region: CAWIRGDGYTF. Written as DNA, the CDR3 is TGTGCCTGGATCCGGGGGGATGGCTACACCTTC.

This clone was detected only once. The rearrangement joins TRBV6-1 to TRBJ2-2; 12 positions agree with TRBD1. CDR3 length: 17 amino acids. Germline V gives CDR1 MNHNS, CDR2 SASEGT. V lost 4 bases and J lost 8; bases outside the gene matches: 11. The CDR3 here is CASSANPGTGGLGELFF. CDR3 in DNA: TGTGCCAGCAGTGCAAACCCAGGGACAGGGGGCTTGGGGGAGCTGTTTTTT.

The chain couples TRBV6-5 to TRBJ1-2; 7 bases match TRBD1. This CDR3 is built from 14 residues. Germline V gene sequence: CDR1 MNHEY, CDR2 SVGAGI. The ends lost 4 bases at V and 5 bases at J; junction bases unmatched: 7. The CDR3 DNA follows: TGTGCCAGCAGTTCCCTGGGACAGAGATATGGCTACACCTTC. Its protein product is CASSSLGQRYGYTF.

This CDR3 reads CASSQGRYNHPYEQYF. The CDR3 DNA is TGCGCCAGCAGCCAAGGGCGGTACAACCACCCCTACGAGCAGTACTTC. V gene TRBV4-1 combines with J gene TRBJ2-7, with D unresolved. The CDR3 runs to 16 residues. V gave up 1 base and J gave up 2 bases, with 15 bases separating them. The germline gives CDR1 MGHRA, CDR2 YSYEKL.

CDR3 nucleotides: TGCGCCAGCAGCTTGGCGGTCGGCGAGCAGTACTTC. Translated, it gives CASSLAVGEQYF. The chain is built from TRBV5-1 and TRBJ2-7, with D unclear. Trimming removed 0 bases from V and 6 bases from J, with 7 bases in between. This CDR3 spans 12 amino acids. CDR1 and CDR2 (germline): SGHRS, YFSETQ.

This clone occurred a few times. The V gene is TRBV5-6, the J gene TRBJ1-2; D possibly corresponds to TRBD1 (5 bases). Germline V gives CDR1 SGHDT, CDR2 YYEEEE. The CDR3 runs 13 residues. V dropped 4 bases and J dropped 4 bases, with 11 bases sitting between them. CDR3 amino acids: CASSIDSIYGYTF. Here the CDR3 DNA reads TGTGCCAGCAGCATCGACAGTATCTATGGCTACACCTTC.

The J gene is TRBJ2-1, the V gene TRBV6-6; 10 bases align to TRBD1. Germline CDR1 MNHNY, CDR2 SVGAGI (reference sequence). The CDR3 is made up of 16 amino acids. The junction had 10 bases not matched to a gene; V was cut back by 4 bases and J by 7 bases. The CDR3 DNA follows: TGTGCCAGCAGTTCCCCCGGACAGGGGGTAATGAATGAGCAGTTCTTC. It specifies CASSSPGQGVMNEQFF.

This clone was seen just once. The J gene is TRBJ1-2, the V gene TRBV18; 10 bases agree with TRBD1. V was pared by 8 bases and J by 4 bases, with 1 base of the junction left unmatched. CDR1 and CDR2 from the germline V gene are KGHSH and LQKENI. This CDR3 is 12 amino acids long. The CDR3 sequence is CASGTGAYGYTF. The CDR3 DNA is TGTGCCAGCGGGACAGGGGCCTATGGCTACACCTTC.

The genes are TRBV5-6 and TRBJ1-4, with 7 nucleotides matching TRBD1. Trimming took 4 bases from V and 8 from J; bases not matched to a gene: 14. In germline, CDR1 is SGHDT, CDR2 YYEEEE. The CDR3 is 16 residues long. The CDR3 spells CASSLRGGAGLEKLFF. The CDR3 nucleotides read TGTGCCAGCAGCCTTCGAGGGGGCGCGGGGTTGGAAAAACTGTTTTTT.

This rearrangement joins TRBV5-5 to TRBJ2-7, with 7 bases lining up with TRBD1. CDR1 SGHKS and CDR2 YYEKEE come from the germline V gene (reference sequence). With 4 bases clipped from V and 2 bases from J, the junction kept 12 bases outside the gene matches. This CDR3 has 16 amino acids. This CDR3 reads CASSQLSLDRTYEQYF. CDR3 coding DNA: TGTGCCAGCAGCCAGTTAAGTTTGGACAGGACCTACGAGCAGTACTTC.

The chain joins TRBV4-1 to TRBJ2-3, with 9 nucleotides matching TRBD2. Losses at the gene ends were 3 bases for V and 3 bases for J; bases not matched to a gene: 10. There are 17 residues in the CDR3. Germline CDR1 MGHRA, CDR2 YSYEKL. The CDR3 DNA follows: TGCGCCAGCAGCCACGGAAACCTAGCGGGACGGACAGATACGCAGTATTTT. Translation: CASSHGNLAGRTDTQYF.

The V gene is TRBV19, the J gene TRBJ2-7; 8 bases fit TRBD2. The V gene end was trimmed by 3 bases and the J gene end by 1 base; junction bases not matched to a gene: 5. The germline V gene has CDR1 LNHDA and CDR2 SQIVND (reference sequence). This CDR3 is 15 amino acids long. CDR3 sequence: CASSIGGGKSYEQYF. The CDR3 DNA reads TGTGCCAGTAGTATCGGGGGGGGCAAGTCCTACGAGCAGTACTTC.

This chain joins TRBV27 and TRBJ1-6, with a tentative D call TRBD1 (6 bases). The V end lost 3 bases, the J end lost 9 bases, and 15 bases lay between the germline ends. The CDR3 spans 15 residues. Germline V gene lookup returns CDR1 MNHEY and CDR2 SMNVEV (reference sequence). The CDR3 DNA reads TGTGCCAGCAGTTTTAGAGGGACATCGCGTTCACCCCTCCACTTT. Its translation: CASSFRGTSRSPLHF.

The chain recombines TRBV7-6 with TRBJ1-3; unclear D gene. V was shortened by 5 bases and J by 0 bases, with 8 bases between the two germline ends. Per the germline V gene, CDR1 is SGHVS and CDR2 is FNYEAQ. This CDR3 contains 14 residues. The CDR3 loop reads CASSAAGSGNTIYF. The CDR3 coding sequence is TGTGCCAGCAGCGCAGCGGGCTCTGGAAACACCATATATTTT. The whole variable domain, remainder taken from reference TRBV7-6 and TRBJ1-3, is GAGVSQSPRYKVTKRGQDVALRCDPISGHVSLYWYRQALGQGPEFLTYFNYEAQQDKSGLPNDRFSAERPEGSISTLTIQRTEQRDSAMYRCASSAAGSGNTIYFGEGSWLTVV.

The chain employs TRBV5-1 and TRBJ1-1; D might be TRBD1 (5 bases). V lost 5 bases to trimming and J lost 7 bases, with 12 bases between them. Germline CDR1 is SGHRS and CDR2 is YFSETQ. This CDR3 region has 12 residues. CDR3 residues: CASRGGVLEAFF. The DNA for the CDR3 is TGCGCCAGCAGGGGGGGGGTCCTTGAAGCTTTCTTT.

The CDR3 sequence is CASSIGSGRERGNQPQHF. In nucleotides, the CDR3 is TGTGCCAGTAGTATTGGCTCGGGTCGGGAGAGGGGCAATCAGCCCCAGCATTTT. This sequence joins TRBV19 and TRBJ1-5, with unresolved D. Germline V CDR1 and CDR2: LNHDA, SQIVND (reference sequence). This CDR3 contains 18 residues. V was clipped by 3 bases and J by 2 bases, with 20 bases between them.

This clone was counted only a few times. The rearrangement joins TRBV9 to TRBJ2-1, with D unclear. Per the germline V gene, CDR1 is SGDLS and CDR2 is YYNGEE. The V end lost 2 bases, the J end lost 10 bases, and 22 bases lay between the germline ends. The length of the CDR3 is 16 residues. The CDR3 nucleotides are TGTGCCAGCAGCGTTAGAATCTTAGCCCACGCTGGCGAGCAGTTCTTC. Amino acids: CASSVRILAHAGEQFF.